This T cell receptor (beta chain) was retrieved from a study of blood T cells in healthy people across ages. Regarding this clonotype: Its antigen is unknown.

Together with a sample-barcoded 5' primer, a J-beta primer mix was included in a second PCR lasting about 7 to 11 cycles. One entry per CDR3 protein results from TCRdb running MiXCR on the 5' RACE reads. The table has approximately 1.5 million distinct CDR3 sequences, roughly 43% seen once. Trimming left V 5 bases short and J 5 bases short, with 9 bases between. This CDR3 has 13 residues. CDR1 and CDR2 from the germline V gene are LGHNA and YSLEER. Whole-study findings and limits: Roughly linearly, TCR beta diversity per million T cells fell as age increased.

The sequenced sample consisted of blood. The receptor was isolated from a woman aged 18-30 years in good health. The chain couples TRBV4-3 to TRBJ1-4, with D hard to call. The CDR3 sequence: CASSTRLNEKLFF. CDR3 sequence (DNA): TGCGCCAGCAGCACCCGACTGAATGAAAAACTGTTTTTT.